These 10 T cell receptor beta chains were all obtained from the same sample, sequenced in a study of CD8 T cells in ankylosing spondylitis (dated by TCRdb to 2016 to 2017). The library was built by means of 5' RACE. The instrument was an Illumina HiSeq 2500. TCRdb redid the processing of the public reads, applying fastp at Q25 and MiXCR, and retained in-frame beta chains. CDR3 protein duplicates are merged, each entry listing the most common genes and DNA. This sample has about 190,000 distinct CDR3 sequences in its table, and 13% of those were observed once. Together, the top ten hold about 11% of the sample. The sequencing sample was made of blood, either unsorted or a sorted T cell fraction (not recorded which). Every receptor here comes from a female donor with ankylosing spondylitis or in good health (not recorded which).

This clonotype showed up many times. The V call is TRBV29-1, the J call TRBJ1-2; possibly TRBD1 for D (5 bases). V gave up 5 bases and J gave up 6 bases, with 28 bases separating them. Germline CDR1 SQVTM, CDR2 ANQGSEA. This CDR3 spans 17 amino acids. CDR3 protein: CSVRPVNRRDGVNGYTF. As DNA, the CDR3 is TGCAGCGTTCGACCTGTGAATCGCCGGGACGGAGTTAATGGCTACACCTTC. Combining the CDR3 with reference TRBV29-1 and TRBJ1-2 gives the whole variable domain SAVISQKPSRDICQRGTSLTIQCQVDSQVTMMFWYRQQPGQSLTLIATANQGSEATYESGFVIDKFPISRPNLTFSTLTVSNMSPEDSSIYLCSVRPVNRRDGVNGYTFGSGTRLTVV.

This clonotype was observed a handful of times. The J gene is TRBJ2-1, the V gene TRBV20-1, with 8 bases lining up with TRBD2. From germline, CDR1 is DFQATT and CDR2 SNEGSKA (reference sequence). The CDR3 is made up of 17 amino acids. V was pared by 3 bases and J by 6 bases, with 16 bases of the junction left unmatched. The CDR3 DNA sequence: TGCAGTGCTAGTAAGCGGGAGAGAGTGATAACGGCCAATGAGCAGTTCTTC. Amino acids: CSASKRERVITANEQFF.

This clonotype was observed many times. V gene TRBV27 combines with J gene TRBJ2-3; the D call may be TRBD1 or TRBD2 (5 bases each). Germline lookup yields CDR1 MNHEY and CDR2 SMNVEV (reference sequence). With 1 base removed from V and 8 bases from J, the gap between germline ends came to 13 bases. CDR3 length: 14 amino acids. CDR3 residues: CASSLYGTGATQYF. DNA of the CDR3: TGTGCCAGCAGTTTATACGGGACCGGGGCTACGCAGTATTTT.

The chain uses TRBV7-9 and TRBJ1-1, with 7 bases that match TRBD1. J lost 4 bases, V lost 0 bases, and 2 bases had no gene match. Germline values: CDR1 SEHNR, CDR2 FQNEAQ (reference sequence). CDR3 length: 14 amino acids. The CDR3 spells CASSLAGGPTEAFF. CDR3 sequence (DNA): TGTGCCAGCAGCTTAGCAGGGGGCCCCACTGAAGCTTTCTTT.

This clonotype appeared many times. The chain joins TRBV6-1 to TRBJ2-1, with 12 positions matching TRBD2. This CDR3 region has 15 residues. The germline CDR1 and CDR2 sequences are MNHNS and SASEGT. Germline trimming cut 2 bases from V and 8 bases from J; bases unmatched to any gene: 4. The CDR3 protein is CASSERTSGVDEQFF. DNA of the CDR3: TGTGCCAGCAGTGAAAGGACTAGCGGGGTGGATGAGCAGTTCTTC.

V is TRBV7-3 and J is TRBJ2-3; no clear D gene. CDR1 SGHTA and CDR2 FQGTGA come from the germline V gene. The V end was cut by 2 bases, the J end by 5 bases, with 8 bases between. This CDR3 has 13 amino acids. The CDR3 DNA follows: TGTGCCAGCAGCTTATTTGGACGAGATACGCAGTATTTT. It yields the protein CASSLFGRDTQYF.

As DNA, the CDR3 is TGCAGTGCACCAAAGGCGGGAGCTAAAGAGACCCAGTACTTC. Encoded protein: CSAPKAGAKETQYF. This chain connects TRBV20-1 to TRBJ2-5; 7 bases match TRBD2. This CDR3 has 14 amino acids. V lost 6 bases and J lost 3; bases outside the gene matches: 10. Germline assignment: CDR1 DFQATT and CDR2 SNEGSKA (reference sequence).

This chain joins TRBV24-1 and TRBJ2-1, with 9 bases that match TRBD2. Trimming took 3 bases from V and 14 from J; bases not matched to a gene: 16. This CDR3 is 16 amino acids long. Looked up from germline, CDR1 is KGHDR and CDR2 is SFDVKD. The CDR3 sequence: CATSDARPGGASGKFF. CDR3 coding DNA: TGTGCCACCAGTGATGCAAGACCGGGTGGGGCTAGCGGGAAGTTCTTC.

V usage is TRBV19 and J usage is TRBJ1-4; D possibly corresponds to TRBD1 (5 bases). The germline CDR1 and CDR2 sequences are LNHDA and SQIVND (reference sequence). The CDR3 has 12 residues. The CDR3 reads CATGTVNEKLFF. The CDR3 DNA sequence: TGTGCTACCGGGACGGTGAATGAAAAACTGTTTTTT.

This clonotype was counted many times. V usage is TRBV4-3 and J usage is TRBJ2-1; D gene unclear. V dropped 3 bases and J dropped 4 bases, with 10 bases sitting between them. The CDR3 runs 14 residues. CDR1 and CDR2 (germline): LGHNA, YSLEER. The CDR3 sequence: CASSQDRTYNEQFF. The CDR3 nucleotides read TGCGCCAGCAGCCAGGATAGAACATACAATGAGCAGTTCTTC.